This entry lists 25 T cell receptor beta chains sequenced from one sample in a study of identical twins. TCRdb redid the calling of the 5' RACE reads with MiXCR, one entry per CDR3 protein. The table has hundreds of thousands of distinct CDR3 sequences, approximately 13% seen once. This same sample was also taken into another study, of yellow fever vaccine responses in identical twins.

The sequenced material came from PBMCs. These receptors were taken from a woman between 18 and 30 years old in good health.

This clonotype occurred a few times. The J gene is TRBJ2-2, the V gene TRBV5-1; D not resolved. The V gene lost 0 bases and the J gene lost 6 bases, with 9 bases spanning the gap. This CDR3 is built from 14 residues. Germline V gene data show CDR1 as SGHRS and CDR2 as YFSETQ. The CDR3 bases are TGCGCCAGCAGCTTGGATCGGGCCGCCGGGGAGCTGTTTTTT. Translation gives CASSLDRAAGELFF.

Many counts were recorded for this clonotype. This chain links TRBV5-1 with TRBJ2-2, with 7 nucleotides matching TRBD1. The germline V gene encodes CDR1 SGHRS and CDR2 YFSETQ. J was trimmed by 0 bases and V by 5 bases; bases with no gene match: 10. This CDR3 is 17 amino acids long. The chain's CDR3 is CASSYGAGTANTGELFF. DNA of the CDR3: TGCGCCAGCAGTTATGGCGCCGGGACAGCGAACACCGGGGAGCTGTTTTTT.

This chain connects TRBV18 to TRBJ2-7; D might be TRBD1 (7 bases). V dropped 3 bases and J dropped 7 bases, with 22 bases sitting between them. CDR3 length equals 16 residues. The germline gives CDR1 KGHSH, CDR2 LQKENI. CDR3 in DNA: TGTGCCAGCTCACCCCGACCAAATGACAGGGCGGGGGAGCAGTACGTC. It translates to CASSPRPNDRAGEQYV.

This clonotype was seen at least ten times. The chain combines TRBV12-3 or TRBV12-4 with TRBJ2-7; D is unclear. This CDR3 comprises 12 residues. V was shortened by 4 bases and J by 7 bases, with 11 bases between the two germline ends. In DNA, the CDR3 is TGTGCCAGCAGTTCCGTTCTAAGAGAGCAGTACTTC. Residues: CASSSVLREQYF.

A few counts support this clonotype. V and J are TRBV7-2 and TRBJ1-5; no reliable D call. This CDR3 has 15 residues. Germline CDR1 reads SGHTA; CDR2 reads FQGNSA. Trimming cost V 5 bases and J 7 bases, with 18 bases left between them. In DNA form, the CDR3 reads TGTGCCAGCAGCCATTTATGGGGTGGTGAACAGCCCCAGCATTTT. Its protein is CASSHLWGGEQPQHF.

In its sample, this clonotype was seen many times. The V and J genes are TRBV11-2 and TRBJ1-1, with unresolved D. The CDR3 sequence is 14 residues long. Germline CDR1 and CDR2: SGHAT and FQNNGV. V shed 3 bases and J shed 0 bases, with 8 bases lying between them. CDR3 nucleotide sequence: TGTGCCAGCAGCTTTCAGAGATTGAACACTGAAGCTTTCTTT. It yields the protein CASSFQRLNTEAFF.

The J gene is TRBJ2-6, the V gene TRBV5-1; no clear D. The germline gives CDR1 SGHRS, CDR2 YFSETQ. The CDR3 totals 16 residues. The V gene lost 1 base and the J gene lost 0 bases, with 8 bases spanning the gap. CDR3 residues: CASSLTVSSGANVLTF. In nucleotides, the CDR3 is TGCGCCAGCAGCTTGACAGTTTCCTCTGGGGCCAACGTCCTGACTTTC. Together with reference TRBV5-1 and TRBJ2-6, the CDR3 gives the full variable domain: KAGVTQTPRYLIKTRGQQVTLSCSPISGHRSVSWYQQTPGQGLQFLFEYFSETQRNKGNFPGRFSGRQFSNSRSEMNVSTLELGDSALYLCASSLTVSSGANVLTFGAGSRLTVL.

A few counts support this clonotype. The CDR3 loop is CASSQGGGPLNSPLHF. The CDR3 DNA is TGCGCCAGCAGCCAAGGGGGGGGCCCCCTTAATTCACCCCTCCACTTT. The chain uses TRBV4-1 and TRBJ1-6; possible D gene TRBD1, 6 bases. V was cut by 1 base and J by 6 bases, with 13 bases left in between. The CDR3 covers 16 residues. The germline CDR1 and CDR2 sequences are MGHRA and YSYEKL.

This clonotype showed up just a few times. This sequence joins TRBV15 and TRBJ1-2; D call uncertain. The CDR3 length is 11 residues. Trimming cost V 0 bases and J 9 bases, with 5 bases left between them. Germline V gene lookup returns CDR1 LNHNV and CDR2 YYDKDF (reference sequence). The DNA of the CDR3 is TGTGCCACCAGCAGAGACCACAGCTACACCTTC. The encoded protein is CATSRDHSYTF.

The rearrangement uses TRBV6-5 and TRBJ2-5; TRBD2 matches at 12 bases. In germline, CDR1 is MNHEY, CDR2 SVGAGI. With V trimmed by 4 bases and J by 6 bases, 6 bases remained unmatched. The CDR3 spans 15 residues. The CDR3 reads CASSWTSGAPQTQYF. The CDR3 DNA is TGTGCCAGCAGTTGGACTAGCGGGGCCCCACAGACCCAGTACTTC.

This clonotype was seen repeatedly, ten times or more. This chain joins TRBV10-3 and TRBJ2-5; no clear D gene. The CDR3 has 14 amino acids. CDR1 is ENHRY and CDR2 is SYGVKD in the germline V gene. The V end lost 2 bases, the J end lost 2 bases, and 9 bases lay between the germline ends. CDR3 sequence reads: CAISESHGQETQYF. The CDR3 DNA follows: TGTGCCATCAGTGAGAGCCACGGGCAAGAGACCCAGTACTTC.

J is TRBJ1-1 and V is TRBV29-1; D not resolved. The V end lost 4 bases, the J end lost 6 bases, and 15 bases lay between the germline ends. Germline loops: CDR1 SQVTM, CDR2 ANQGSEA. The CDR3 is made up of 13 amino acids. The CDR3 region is CSVAPKSLPEAFF. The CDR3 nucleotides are TGCAGCGTTGCCCCTAAATCCCTTCCTGAAGCTTTCTTT.

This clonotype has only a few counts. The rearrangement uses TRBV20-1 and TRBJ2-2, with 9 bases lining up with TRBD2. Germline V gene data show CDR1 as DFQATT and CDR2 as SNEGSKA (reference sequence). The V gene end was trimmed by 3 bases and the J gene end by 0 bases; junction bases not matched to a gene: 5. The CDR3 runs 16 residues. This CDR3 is CSARNPSGTNTGELFF. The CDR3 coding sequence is TGCAGTGCTAGGAACCCTAGCGGGACGAACACCGGGGAGCTGTTTTTT.

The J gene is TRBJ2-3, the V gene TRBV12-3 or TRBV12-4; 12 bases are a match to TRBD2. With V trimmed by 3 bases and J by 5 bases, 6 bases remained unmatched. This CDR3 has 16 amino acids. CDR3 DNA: TGTGCCAGCAGTTTTCTAGCGGGAGGGTTGGGAGATACGCAGTATTTT. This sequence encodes CASSFLAGGLGDTQYF.

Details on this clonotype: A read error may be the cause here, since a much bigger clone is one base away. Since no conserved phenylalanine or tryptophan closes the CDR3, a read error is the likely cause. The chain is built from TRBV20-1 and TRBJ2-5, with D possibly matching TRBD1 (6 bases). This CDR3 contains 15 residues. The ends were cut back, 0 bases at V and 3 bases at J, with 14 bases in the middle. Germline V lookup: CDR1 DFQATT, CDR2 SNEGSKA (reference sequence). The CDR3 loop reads CSARDAGDSEETQYY. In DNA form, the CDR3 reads TGCAGTGCTAGAGATGCAGGGGATTCTGAAGAGACCCAGTACTAC.

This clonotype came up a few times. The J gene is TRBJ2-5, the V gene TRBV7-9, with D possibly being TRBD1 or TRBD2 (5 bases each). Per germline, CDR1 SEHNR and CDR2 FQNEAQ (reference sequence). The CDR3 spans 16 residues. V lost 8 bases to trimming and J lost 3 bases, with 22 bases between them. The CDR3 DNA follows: TGTGCCAGCCTGAGAGGGGCAGGATACTTAAAAGAGACCCAGTACTTC. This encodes CASLRGAGYLKETQYF.

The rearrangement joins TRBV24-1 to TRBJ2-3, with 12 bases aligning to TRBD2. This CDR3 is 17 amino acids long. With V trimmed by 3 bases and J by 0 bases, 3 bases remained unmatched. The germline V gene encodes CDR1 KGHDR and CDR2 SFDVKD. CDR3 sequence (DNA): TGTGCCACCAGTGATCCCGGGACTAGCGGGAGCACAGATACGCAGTATTTT. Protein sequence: CATSDPGTSGSTDTQYF.

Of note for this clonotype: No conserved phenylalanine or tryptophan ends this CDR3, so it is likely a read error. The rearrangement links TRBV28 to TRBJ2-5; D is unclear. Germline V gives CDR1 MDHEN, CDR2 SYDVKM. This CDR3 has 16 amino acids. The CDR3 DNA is TGTGCCAGCAGTCCGCTAGGGCCTGGGCGACAAGAAACCCAGTACTCC. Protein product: CASSPLGPGRQETQYS.

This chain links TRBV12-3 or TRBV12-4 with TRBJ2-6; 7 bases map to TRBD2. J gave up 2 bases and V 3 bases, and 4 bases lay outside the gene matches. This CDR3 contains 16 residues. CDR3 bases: TGTGCCAGCAGTTTGGGGGAGGGGACTGGGGCCAACGTCCTGACTTTC. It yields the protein CASSLGEGTGANVLTF.

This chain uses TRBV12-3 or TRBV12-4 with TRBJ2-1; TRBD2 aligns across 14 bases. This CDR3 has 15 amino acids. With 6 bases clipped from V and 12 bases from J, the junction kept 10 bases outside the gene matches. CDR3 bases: TGTGCCAGCAGCCCGGGACTAGCGGGAGCCGCTGTGCAGTTCTTC. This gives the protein CASSPGLAGAAVQFF.

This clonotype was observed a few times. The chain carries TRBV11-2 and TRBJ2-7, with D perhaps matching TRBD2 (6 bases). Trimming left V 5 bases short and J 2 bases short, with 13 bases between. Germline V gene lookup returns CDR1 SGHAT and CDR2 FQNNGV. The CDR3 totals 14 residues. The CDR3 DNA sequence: TGTGCCAGCAGCGGGGGACTCGCCACCTACGAGCAGTACTTC. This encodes CASSGGLATYEQYF. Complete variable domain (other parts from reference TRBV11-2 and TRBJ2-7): EAGVAQSPRYKIIEKRQSVAFWCNPISGHATLYWYQQILGQGPKLLIQFQNNGVVDDSQLPKDRFSAERLKGVDSTLKIQPAKLEDSAVYLCASSGGLATYEQYFGPGTRLTVT.

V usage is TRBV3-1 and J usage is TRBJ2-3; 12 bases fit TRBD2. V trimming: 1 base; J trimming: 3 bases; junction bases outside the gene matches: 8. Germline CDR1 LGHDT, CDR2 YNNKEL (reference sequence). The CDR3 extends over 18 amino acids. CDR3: CASSQAETGLAGTDTQYF. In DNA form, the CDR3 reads TGTGCCAGCAGCCAAGCCGAGACAGGACTAGCGGGAACAGATACGCAGTATTTT.

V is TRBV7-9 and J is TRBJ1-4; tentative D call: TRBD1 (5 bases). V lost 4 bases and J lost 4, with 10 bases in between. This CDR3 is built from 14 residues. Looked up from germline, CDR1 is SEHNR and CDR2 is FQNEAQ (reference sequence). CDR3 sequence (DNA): TGTGCCAGCAGCTCGGGGCCAAATAATGAAAAACTGTTTTTT. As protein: CASSSGPNNEKLFF.

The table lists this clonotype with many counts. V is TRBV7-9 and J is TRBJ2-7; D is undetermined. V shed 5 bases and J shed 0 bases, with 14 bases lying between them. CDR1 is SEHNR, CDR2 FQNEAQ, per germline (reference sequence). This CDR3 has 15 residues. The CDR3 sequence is CASSPRRSGSYEQYF. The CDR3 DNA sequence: TGTGCCAGCAGCCCCCGAAGGTCGGGCTCCTACGAGCAGTACTTC.

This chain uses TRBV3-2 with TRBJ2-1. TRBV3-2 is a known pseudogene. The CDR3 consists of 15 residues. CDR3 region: CASSQGASAYNEQFF. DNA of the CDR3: TGTGCCAGCAGCCAAGGGGCTAGCGCCTACAATGAGCAGTTCTTC.